Listed below are T cell receptor beta chains from one sample, sequenced in a study of shared clonotypes between healthy human individuals. Data came from immunoSEQ multiplex PCR; TCRdb stores just in-frame clones and leaves some out. The table has approximately 2.5 million clones, more than 80% seen once. Sequencing used naive CD4+ T cells sorted from blood. These TCRs come from a man aged 18 to 29 in good health. CDR3s include the opening cysteine and the closing phenylalanine or tryptophan. The D gene is left open where the match is weak. The size entry is marked missing in some rows and otherwise reads once, few, many or a size class.

V	J	D	size	CDR3	DNA
TRBV18	TRBJ1-1	TRBD1	-	CASSLDRGNGAFF	TGTGCCAGCTCACTCGACAGGGGGAATGGAGCTTTCTTT
TRBV19	TRBJ2-2	TRBD1	-	CASSQRTGGGPRELFF	TGTGCCAGTAGTCAACGGACAGGGGGGGGTCCCCGGGAGCTGTTTTTT
TRBV9	TRBJ1-5	TRBD1	once	CASSVGDGQGRQPQHF	TGTGCCAGCAGCGTGGGGGACGGACAGGGGAGGCAGCCCCAGCATTTT
TRBV18	TRBJ1-1	-	-	CASSPTRDTEAFF	TGTGCCAGCTCCCCCACCAGGGACACTGAAGCTTTCTTT
TRBV30	TRBJ1-1	-	few	CAWSVVTLSTEAFF	TGTGCCTGGAGTGTAGTGACACTTAGCACTGAAGCTTTCTTT
TRBV28	TRBJ1-5	-	once	CASSFQGIKGQPQHF	TGTGCCAGCAGTTTTCAGGGGATCAAGGGTCAGCCCCAGCATTTT
TRBV7-9	TRBJ1-2	-	-	CASSLNQGVYGYTF	TGTGCCAGCAGCTTAAACCAGGGCGTATATGGCTACACCTTC
TRBV28	TRBJ1-5	TRBD1	-	CASSLFTGTGQPQHF	TGTGCCAGCAGTTTATTTACAGGGACAGGTCAGCCCCAGCATTTT
TRBV2	TRBJ1-6	-	-	CASSADTGRNSPLHF	TGTGCCAGCAGCGCCGATACAGGGAGGAATTCACCCCTCCACTTT
TRBV6-1	TRBJ1-2	-	-	CASSESGGVGAYTF	TGTGCCAGCAGTGAATCTGGAGGGGTCGGCGCCTACACCTTC
TRBV13	TRBJ1-1	-	-	CASSFVLANTEAFF	TGTGCCAGCAGCTTCGTGTTGGCGAACACTGAAGCTTTCTTT
TRBV5-1	TRBJ2-1	TRBD1	-	CASSSDRGAYNEQFF	TGCGCCAGCAGCTCCGACAGGGGCGCCTACAATGAGCAGTTCTTC
TRBV7-3	TRBJ2-1	-	-	CASSATRGAYNEQFF	TGTGCCAGCAGCGCCACACGTGGGGCTTACAATGAGCAGTTCTTC
TRBV5-1	TRBJ1-6	-	once	CASSLGRPYNSPLHF	TGCGCCAGCAGCTTGGGTAGGCCCTATAATTCACCCCTCCACTTT
TRBV19	TRBJ1-5	-	-	CASSVHRRNSNQPQHF	TGTGCCAGTAGTGTCCACAGGAGAAATAGCAATCAGCCCCAGCATTTT
TRBV6-1	TRBJ1-2	-	-	CASSEIWDRNYGYTF	TGTGCCAGCAGTGAAATTTGGGACCGTAACTATGGCTACACCTTC
TRBV2	TRBJ2-2	TRBD1	-	CASRRGGQVGTGELFF	TGTGCCAGCCGCAGAGGGGGACAGGTTGGGACCGGGGAGCTGTTTTTT
TRBV11-1	TRBJ1-2	-	-	CASSHDISLNYGYTF	TGTGCCAGCAGTCACGACATCTCACTCAACTATGGCTACACCTTC
TRBV6-5	TRBJ1-1	TRBD1	-	CASSSKTGVTEAFF	TGTGCCAGCAGTTCCAAGACAGGGGTCACTGAAGCTTTCTTT
TRBV11-2	TRBJ2-7	-	once	CASSNRGWGLNLYEQYF	TGTGCCAGCAGCAATAGGGGTTGGGGGCTTAATCTTTACGAGCAGTACTTC
TRBV5-1	TRBJ1-1	-	-	CASSPTGNTEAFF	TGCGCCAGCAGCCCTACAGGGAACACTGAAGCTTTCTTT
TRBV6-1	TRBJ1-2	-	-	CASTGYGYTF	TGTGCCAGCACGGGCTATGGCTACACCTTC
TRBV6-4	TRBJ2-2	TRBD2	-	CAGGNASGRTGELFF	TGTGCCGGGGGAAACGCTAGCGGGCGCACCGGGGAGCTGTTTTTT
TRBV19	TRBJ2-7	-	-	CASSRSLAVGYEQYF	TGTGCCAGTAGTCGATCCCTTGCAGTGGGCTACGAGCAGTACTTC
TRBV25-1	TRBJ2-4	TRBD2	few	CASSERLAGNIQYF	TGTGCCAGCAGTGAAAGGCTAGCGGGGAACATTCAGTACTTC
TRBV11-2	TRBJ2-7	-	-	CASSVRQVSYEQYF	TGTGCCAGCAGCGTCAGACAGGTCTCCTACGAGCAGTACTTC
TRBV11-2	TRBJ1-2	-	-	CASSFAGPGLYGYTF	TGTGCCAGCAGCTTCGCAGGGCCCGGACTTTATGGCTACACCTTC
TRBV6-5	TRBJ1-1	TRBD1	-	CASTKTGSTEAFF	TGTGCCAGCACCAAGACAGGGAGCACTGAAGCTTTCTTT
TRBV13	TRBJ1-6	-	-	CASSLGARDSPLHF	TGTGCCAGCAGCCTCGGGGCCAGGGATTCACCCCTCCACTTT
TRBV4-2	TRBJ2-7	TRBD2	-	CASSQDRLAGDNEQYF	TGTGCCAGCAGCCAAGATAGGCTAGCGGGGGACAACGAGCAGTACTTC
TRBV5-1	TRBJ2-3	TRBD2	-	CASSLGRTSGELTDTQYF	TGCGCCAGCAGCTTGGGGAGGACTAGCGGCGAACTCACAGATACGCAGTATTTT
TRBV2	TRBJ2-2	-	once	CASSTRANTGELFF	TGTGCCAGCTCCACTAGAGCGAACACCGGGGAGCTGTTTTTT
TRBV5-1	TRBJ1-5	TRBD1	-	CASSEQGAGNQPQHF	TGCGCCAGCAGCGAACAGGGGGCGGGTAATCAGCCCCAGCATTTT
TRBV30	TRBJ1-5	TRBD1	-	CAWSPGQGVYSNQPQHF	TGTGCCTGGAGTCCGGGACAGGGGGTCTATAGCAATCAGCCCCAGCATTTT
TRBV19	TRBJ1-4	-	-	CASGRDNEKLFF	TGTGCCAGTGGACGGGATAATGAAAAACTGTTTTTT
TRBV7-9	TRBJ2-1	TRBD2	-	CASTMALAGYGEQFF	TGTGCCAGCACCATGGCTCTAGCGGGGTATGGTGAGCAGTTCTTC
TRBV6-1	TRBJ2-7	TRBD1	once	CASRSRDRGLYEQYF	TGTGCCAGCAGAAGCCGGGACAGGGGGCTTTACGAGCAGTACTTC
TRBV7-2	TRBJ1-1	-	-	CASSQGPSIEAFF	TGTGCCAGCAGCCAGGGCCCGTCAATTGAAGCTTTCTTT
TRBV6-1	TRBJ2-5	-	-	CASRRRGQGVETQYF	TGTGCCAGCAGAAGGCGTGGTCAGGGCGTAGAGACCCAGTACTTC
TRBV7-2	TRBJ2-1	-	once	CASSLAGGPRMQQFF	TGTGCCAGCAGCTTAGCGGGGGGGCCTAGGATGCAGCAGTTCTTC
TRBV28	TRBJ2-1	-	-	CASSTGAAVVASYNEQFF	TGTGCCAGTTCAACAGGAGCGGCGGTCGTTGCGTCCTACAATGAGCAGTTCTTC
TRBV5-1	TRBJ2-5	-	-	CASSSDGMQETQYF	TGCGCCAGCAGCTCGGACGGGATGCAAGAGACCCAGTACTTC